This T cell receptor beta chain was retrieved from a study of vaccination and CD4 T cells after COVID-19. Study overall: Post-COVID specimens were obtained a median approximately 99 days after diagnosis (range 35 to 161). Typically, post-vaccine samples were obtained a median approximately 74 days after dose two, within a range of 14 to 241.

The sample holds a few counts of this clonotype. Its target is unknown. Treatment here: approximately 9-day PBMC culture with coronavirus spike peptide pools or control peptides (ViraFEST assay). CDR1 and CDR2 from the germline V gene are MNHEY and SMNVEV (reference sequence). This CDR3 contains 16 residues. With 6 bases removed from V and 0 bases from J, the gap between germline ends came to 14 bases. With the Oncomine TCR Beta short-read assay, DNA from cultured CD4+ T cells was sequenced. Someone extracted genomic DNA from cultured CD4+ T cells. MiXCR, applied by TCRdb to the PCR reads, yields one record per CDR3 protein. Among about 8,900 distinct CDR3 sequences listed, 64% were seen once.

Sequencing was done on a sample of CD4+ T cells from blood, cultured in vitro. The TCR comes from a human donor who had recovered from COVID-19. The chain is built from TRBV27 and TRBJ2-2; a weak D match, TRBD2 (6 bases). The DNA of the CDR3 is TGTGCCAGCAGCCCTGCGGGGCCTCCGAACACCGGGGAGCTGTTTTTT. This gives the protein CASSPAGPPNTGELFF.